Listed below are T cell receptor beta chains from one sample, sequenced in a study of OX40 agonist ivuxolimab in advanced cancers. Produced via immunoSEQ multiplex PCR; TCRdb's table is partial and in-frame only. In the table there are over 25,000 clones, around 86% of which are singletons. Source: CD4+ or CD8+ T cells sorted from blood, taken in a trial of the OX40 agonist ivuxolimab. The receptors here all came from an adult with an advanced solid tumor such as melanoma, head and neck, liver or kidney cancer. Both conserved end residues are part of each CDR3. D genes are given only for firm matches. Clone size is shown for a subset of rows, as once, few, many or a class of expanded clone.

v_gene,abundance,d_gene,j_gene,CDR3aa,CDR3nt
TRBV9,.,.,TRBJ2-1,CASSVGANEQFF,TGTGCCAGCAGCGTAGGCGCAAATGAGCAGTTCTTC
TRBV10-1,once,TRBD2,TRBJ2-1,CASSVDGRSGNEQFF,TGCGCCAGCAGTGTAGACGGGAGGTCAGGTAATGAGCAGTTCTTC
TRBV6-5,once,.,TRBJ1-5,CASSATEGNQPQHF,TGTGCCAGCAGCGCGACTGAGGGCAATCAGCCCCAGCATTTT
TRBV4-3,.,.,TRBJ2-5,CASSQEAYGGKQETQYF,TGCGCCAGCAGCCAAGAGGCGTACGGAGGAAAGCAAGAGACCCAGTACTTC
TRBV5-4,.,.,TRBJ1-2,CASHSPKGSGGYTF,TGTGCCAGCCACTCTCCGAAGGGGTCGGGCGGCTACACCTTC
TRBV16,.,TRBD2,TRBJ2-7,CASSHGTSAHYEQYF,TGTGCCAGCAGCCATGGGACTAGCGCGCATTACGAGCAGTACTTC
TRBV5-6,.,.,TRBJ1-5,CASSSAGGSNQPQHF,TGTGCCAGCAGCTCCGCCGGGGGAAGCAATCAGCCCCAGCATTTT
TRBV27,.,TRBD2,TRBJ2-3,CASGRTSGGFTDTQYF,TGTGCCAGCGGGAGGACTAGCGGGGGGTTCACAGATACGCAGTATTTT
TRBV27,.,TRBD1,TRBJ1-3,CASSLGGGGPGNTIYF,TGTGCCAGCAGTTTAGGCGGAGGGGGCCCTGGAAACACCATATATTTT
TRBV14,.,.,TRBJ1-1,CASSQGFFWRNPPLTEAFF,TGTGCCAGCAGCCAAGGCTTTTTTTGGAGGAACCCTCCACTCACTGAAGCTTTCTTT
TRBV5-6,.,TRBD2,TRBJ2-1,CASSLRLALYNEQFF,TGTGCCAGCAGCTTGAGACTAGCGCTATACAATGAGCAGTTCTTC
TRBV29-1,.,.,TRBJ1-1,CSVRGMNTEAFF,TGCAGCGTTAGGGGGATGAACACTGAAGCTTTCTTT
TRBV19,few,.,TRBJ1-3,CASSLIIQRSSGNTIYF,TGTGCCAGTAGTCTAATAATACAGCGATCCTCTGGAAACACCATATATTTT
TRBV4-1,few,.,TRBJ2-1,CASSQERAATYNEQFF,TGCGCCAGCAGCCAAGAAAGAGCGGCAACCTACAATGAGCAGTTCTTC